This T cell receptor (beta chain) was recorded in a study of response to subunit inactivated influenza vaccine. TCRdb called the RT-PCR reads again in MiXCR, with one record for every CDR3 protein. The data hold 300,000 to 350,000 distinct CDR3 sequences, with about 20% observed a single time. Overall study findings and caveats: Each seasonal influenza vaccination, the authors suggested, recruits few new T cells.

The CDR3 is 16 residues long. Germline CDR1 is SGHAT and CDR2 is FQNNGV. The ends lost 5 bases at V and 10 bases at J; junction bases unmatched: 13. The sample holds a few counts of this clonotype. The antigen remains unidentified. The sequence came from a man aged 50 to 69 who received an inactivated influenza vaccine. The chain carries TRBV11-2 and TRBJ1-6; 8 nucleotides line up with TRBD1. The specimen comprised PBMCs from blood, sampled about 20 months after vaccination. CDR3 sequence (DNA): TGTGCCAGCAGCCCTTACCAAGGACAGGGATGGTCACCCCTCCACTTT. It codes for CASSPYQGQGWSPLHF.